This TCR beta chain was recorded in a study of blood T cell repertoires in COVID-19. The wider study: Samples came from the United States, Italy and Spain, spanning acute and convalescent COVID-19. T cells, B-cell-depleted T cells, or PBMCs supplied cDNA or gDNA.

One Seattle source followed patients from active infection through their disease course. Germline V gene sequence: CDR1 SGHAT, CDR2 FQDESV (reference sequence). The CDR3 totals 11 residues. V was trimmed by 1 base and J by 9 bases, leaving 4 bases between them. Per the authors' pipeline: Estimation of nucleated cell counts was performed using reference gene primer amplification. The method was immunoSEQ multiplex PCR; TCRdb's version includes in-frame clones alone and lacks a portion of them. Clonal size and the V and J genes are those of that table, whereas D and trimming came from the DNA. Seen here are approximately 150,000 clones, around nine tenths observed once, and the top ten hold 2% to 3%.

This clonotype originated in a woman aged 80 or over with COVID-19, enrolled during active disease. Input material: peripheral blood. This sequence joins TRBV11-1 and TRBJ2-1; D uncertain. CDR3 DNA sequence: TGTGCCAGCAGCTTAGATCGTGAGCAGTTCTTC. Residues: CASSLDREQFF. The variable domain in full, with the rest retrieved from reference TRBV11-1 and TRBJ2-1, is EAEVAQSPRYKITEKSQAVAFWCDPISGHATLYWYRQILGQGPELLVQFQDESVVDDSQLPKDRFSAERLKGVDSTLKIQPAELGDSAMYLCASSLDREQFFGPGTRLTVL.